This T cell receptor (beta chain) appears in the sequencing data of a study of regulatory T cells in long-lasting Graves disease. Germline trimming cut 3 bases from V and 1 base from J; bases unmatched to any gene: 5. This CDR3 has 15 amino acids. This clonotype was seen repeatedly, ten times or more. Construction of the TCR beta libraries employed iRepertoire HTBI primers in conjunction with Arm-PCR of CDR3 regions. From the multiplex PCR reads, TCRdb called clonotypes with MiXCR, one entry per CDR3 protein. The table shows hundreds of thousands of distinct CDR3 sequences, with over 12% occurring only once. The sample's time point: newly diagnosed GD, antithyroid drugs for less than 3 months. The TCR library used RNA extracted from PBMCs. The same specimen was also included in a second study, on T cells in Graves' hyperthyroidism and ophthalmopathy.

This TCR was recovered from a woman in her 40s with Graves disease. The chain uses TRBV12-3 or TRBV12-4 and TRBJ2-5; TRBD2 aligns across 7 bases. The sample consisted of peripheral blood mononuclear cells (PBMCs), taken at new diagnosis, from a patient treated with antithyroid drugs. The CDR3 nucleotides are TGTGCCAGCAGTTTCGATGCGGGAGTCCAAGAGACCCAGTACTTC. Translating gives CASSFDAGVQETQYF.